This TCR beta chain was profiled in a study of massively parallel sequencing of T cell beta chains (dated by TCRdb to the late 2000s). Looking at the study overall: The study profiled human TCR beta CDR3 diversity in peripheral blood using 5'-RACE, Illumina short-read sequencing and a dedicated short-read assembly strategy. Beyond this particular receptor, the publication reports: Only about 23,000 (about 67%) of the clonotypes could be assigned a unique TRBV gene. In subsampling, clonotype counts increased linearly with read number, which indicated that sequencing depth was far from saturation. A single sequence read supported most clonotypes (about 60% of the roughly 34,000), and this single-read support could in principle inflate apparent diversity. TRBV usage was found to range from over 0.009% for TRBV17 to just under 25% for TRBV20-1, and TRBJ usage was found to range from around 1.5% for TRBJ2-6 to around 17% for TRBJ2-1. Preferential PCR amplification of some TRBV and TRBJ sequences may have skewed the reported gene usage frequencies. Because the RNA was pooled from many donors, the results reflect population-average clonotype abundance rather than any individual repertoire. The length of CDR3 beta varied from 21 to 81 nucleotides, with the peak at 45 nucleotides. Across the roughly 37,000 distinct clonotypes, single-copy clonotypes accounted for roughly 59% of clonotypes yet represented only 15% to 20% of assemblies.

The sequencing machine was an Illumina Genome Analyzer II. Two rounds of nested PCR with TRBC1/TRBC2-specific primers produced a RACE product of about 520 bp, and the RACE product was then gel-purified. First-strand cDNA was made with a TRBC-specific primer plus a template-switching oligonucleotide, which provided a 5' anchor for RACE. Since the RACE amplicon was too long to sequence directly with short reads, the amplicon was concatemerized by ligation and then sheared by sonication. PAGE was used to isolate a size fraction of 100 to 300 bp, and that fraction then underwent shotgun sequencing on the Illumina platform. In separate sequencing runs on an Illumina GAII, 18.8 million 36-nt reads and 21.7 million 50-nt single-end reads were generated. In the paper's pipeline: The pooled roughly 38,000,000 reads were assembled with iSSAKE using parameters -m 15, -o 2 and -r 0.7. Seeds for the de novo CDR3 beta assemblies came from reads aligning to the ends of Ensembl TRBV gene predictions that carried unmatched junctional bases. Clonotype abundance was estimated from the number of matching assembled contigs rather than from raw read depth. Among the assembled clonotypes, about 2,100 (roughly 6%) contained in-frame stop codons and were discarded, which left some 35,000 productive clonotypes. Sanger sequencing of cloned RACE products gave 250 to 350 unique TCR sequences, and around 69% of them were also found in the Illumina assembly. Using fastp at Q25 and MiXCR, TCRdb reprocessed the public reads and kept productive beta chains. Duplicate CDR3 protein sequences are folded into a single record with the most common DNA and genes. These V and J calls originate from TCRdb's pipeline instead of the authors' own analysis. For this sample the table gives fewer than 4,500 distinct CDR3 sequences, of which about 38% were detected only once. The ten largest account for about 3% of the sample.

The donor pool was composed of several hundred males and 150 to 200 females, all aged about 18 to 40 years. From roughly 170 liters of pooled peripheral blood, peripheral leukocyte polyA+ RNA was isolated. A commercial mRNA preparation from normal human peripheral blood leukocytes pooled from more than 500 individuals was used as the starting material. CDR1 and CDR2 were assigned from the germline V gene as SGHNT and YENEEA. The CDR3 starts with the cysteine, ends with the phenylalanine, and has 14 residues. Of all the DNA, just the CDR3 is kept, 42 bases in frame from base 1. The junction shows trimming of 1 base on V and 4 bases on J, plus 10 bases between the germline ends. This clonotype was found a few times. What antigen it recognizes has not been identified. No clone much larger than this one lies a single base away; base qualities are absent.

Sequencing was performed on commercial RNA from peripheral blood pooled from many donors. In this chain, TRBV11-3 is recombined with TRBJ1-1; the D segment could be TRBD1, given 5 matching bases. This sequence originates from a pool of human donors in good health; the sample was commercial RNA pooled from many donors. The nucleotide sequence is TGTGCCAGCAGCTTAGTTCAACAGGTCACTGAAGCTTTCTTT. It translates to CASSLVQQVTEAFF.